The 32 T cell receptor beta chains below were found in one sample sequenced in a study of T-cell reconstitution after alpha-beta-depleted transplantation in children. Using unique molecular identifiers, the investigators prepared the TCRbeta library. TCRdb re-called the PCR reads with MiXCR, one entry per CDR3 protein. The table has 120,000 to 150,000 distinct CDR3 sequences, 7.5% to 9% seen once. Sequencing was performed on PBMCs, mostly from graft donor cells, taken 180 days after TCRalphabeta/CD19-depleted stem cell transplant. These receptors all stem from a female patient aged 2-10 years who had a stem cell transplant for congenital amegakaryocytic thrombocytopenia, so the T cells may come from the graft donor.

There are a few counts of this clonotype. The chain joins TRBV7-8 to TRBJ1-3; D is ambiguous. Germline-derived CDR1 and CDR2 are SGHVS and FQNEAQ. V was pared by 5 bases and J by 0 bases, with 11 bases between. The CDR3 extends over 15 amino acids. CDR3 protein: CASSDTLSSGNTIYF. The CDR3 nucleotides read TGTGCCAGCAGCGATACGCTAAGCTCTGGAAACACCATATATTTT.

CDR3 sequence: CASSLGLPGAQETQYF. In DNA form, the CDR3 reads TGTGCCAGCAGCTTGGGGCTTCCCGGGGCTCAAGAGACCCAGTACTTC. The V gene is TRBV5-4, the J gene TRBJ2-5; D might be TRBD1 or TRBD2, each matching 5 bases. The V and J ends lost 0 bases and 2 bases respectively, with 14 bases between them. The CDR3 has 16 residues. From germline, CDR1 is SGHNT and CDR2 YYREEE (reference sequence).

This clonotype was observed a few times. The J gene is TRBJ2-1, the V gene TRBV24-1; possibly TRBD1 for D (6 bases). This CDR3 comprises 13 residues. V shed 7 bases and J shed 4 bases, with 10 bases lying between them. Germline CDR1 reads KGHDR; CDR2 reads SFDVKD. The CDR3 spells CATRDRRYNEQFF. CDR3 coding DNA: TGTGCCACCAGGGACAGAAGATACAATGAGCAGTTCTTC.

This clonotype was seen repeatedly, ten times or more. This sequence joins TRBV12-3 or TRBV12-4 and TRBJ2-1, with TRBD2 matching 7 bases. This CDR3 comprises 15 residues. V lost 5 bases to trimming and J lost 5 bases; unmatched junction nucleotides: 9. The CDR3 bases are TGTGCCAGCAGTAACCGGGACTATCATCACAATGAGCAGTTCTTC. Encoded protein: CASSNRDYHHNEQFF.

This clonotype has ten or more counts. This chain connects TRBV5-6 to TRBJ2-3, with D unclear. This CDR3 is built from 14 residues. The germline CDR1 and CDR2 sequences are SGHDT and YYEEEE. V lost 4 bases and J 4 bases, leaving 13 bases between the germline ends. The CDR3 coding sequence is TGTGCCAGCAGCGTCCTAGGAGAGGCAGATACGCAGTATTTT. As protein: CASSVLGEADTQYF.

At least ten counts were recorded for this clonotype. The chain joins TRBV29-1 to TRBJ2-1; D is unclear. The CDR3 totals 15 residues. CDR1 is SQVTM and CDR2 is ANQGSEA in the germline V gene. V was trimmed by 3 bases and J by 7 bases, leaving 19 bases between them. In nucleotides, the CDR3 is TGCAGCGTTGACCCCCTAGGCCCCGGCGAAAATGAGCAGTTCTTC. Translated, it gives CSVDPLGPGENEQFF.

At least ten counts were recorded for this clonotype. This chain connects TRBV5-5 to TRBJ2-3, with 12 bases fitting TRBD2. From germline, CDR1 is SGHKS and CDR2 YYEKEE (reference sequence). This CDR3 is built from 15 residues. The J segment lost 4 bases and the V segment lost 2 bases, leaving 2 bases of the junction unmatched. The CDR3 reads CASSFLAGGPDTQYF. CDR3 in DNA: TGTGCCAGCAGCTTTCTAGCGGGAGGGCCAGATACGCAGTATTTT. Drawing the rest from reference TRBV5-5 and TRBJ2-3, the complete variable domain is DAGVTQSPTHLIKTRGQQVTLRCSPISGHKSVSWYQQVLGQGPQFIFQYYEKEERGRGNFPDRFSARQFPNYSSELNVNALLLGDSALYLCASSFLAGGPDTQYFGPGTRLTVL.

This clonotype has at least ten counts. This rearrangement joins TRBV5-1 to TRBJ1-2; D is undetermined. The V gene's germline CDR1 is SGHRS and CDR2 YFSETQ. Trimming removed 0 bases at V and 0 bases at J, with 6 bases between. CDR3 length equals 14 residues. In DNA form, the CDR3 reads TGCGCCAGCAGCTTGGGCAGCACTAACTATGGCTACACCTTC. This sequence encodes CASSLGSTNYGYTF.

This clonotype was recorded at least ten times. V and J are TRBV3-1 and TRBJ2-1; the D is unclear. This CDR3 is built from 12 residues. V was clipped by 1 base and J by 10 bases, with 8 bases between them. Per the germline V gene, CDR1 is LGHDT and CDR2 is YNNKEL (reference sequence). In DNA, the CDR3 is TGTGCCAGCAGCCAAGTTCAGCGAGAGCAGTTCTTC. Its protein product is CASSQVQREQFF.

As regards this clonotype: Compared with germline, one end of the junction differs, possibly owing to a read error. The rearrangement joins TRBV5-1 to TRBJ2-7; no clear D. The V gene's germline CDR1 is SGHRS and CDR2 YFSETQ. The CDR3 contains 15 residues. The CDR3 DNA reads as TGCTCCAGCAGCTTGGATGGAGTTCGCTCCTACGAGCATTACTTC. Translating it yields CSSSLDGVRSYEHYF.

At least ten counts were recorded for this clonotype. CDR3 loop: CSVDGGGRKETQYF. The CDR3 DNA follows: TGCAGCGTTGATGGGGGTGGCAGAAAAGAGACCCAGTACTTC. V is TRBV29-1 and J is TRBJ2-5, with D perhaps TRBD1 or TRBD2 (5 bases each). The CDR3 consists of 14 residues. V was cut by 3 bases and J by 3 bases, with 14 bases left in between. The V gene's germline CDR1 is SQVTM and CDR2 ANQGSEA.

This clonotype occurred many times. The chain uses TRBV20-1 and TRBJ1-1; unclear D gene. CDR1 and CDR2 from the germline V gene are DFQATT and SNEGSKA (reference sequence). CDR3 size: 13 residues. V lost 0 bases and J lost 1, with 6 bases in between. The CDR3 region has the DNA TGCAGTGCTAGAGATTGGAGGAACACTGAAGCTTTCTTT. This gives the protein CSARDWRNTEAFF.

This clonotype was observed at least ten times. V is TRBV28 and J is TRBJ2-5; D possibly corresponds to TRBD1 (6 bases). Trimming left V 5 bases short and J 4 bases short, with 14 bases between. Germline lookup yields CDR1 MDHEN and CDR2 SYDVKM. This CDR3 has 14 residues. The CDR3 protein is CASSTSGQGETQYF. CDR3 bases: TGTGCCAGCAGTACATCGGGACAAGGAGAGACCCAGTACTTC.

Many counts were recorded for this clonotype. The chain recombines TRBV7-6 with TRBJ2-7, with a possible D match to TRBD1 (5 bases). Trimming took 8 bases from V and 12 from J, leaving 17 bases between them. Germline V gene data show CDR1 as SGHVS and CDR2 as FNYEAQ. This CDR3 spans 11 amino acids. CDR3 residues: CASSQGGIAYF. CDR3 in DNA: TGTGCCAGCTCCCAGGGCGGAATCGCGTACTTC.

The chain is built from TRBV4-2 and TRBJ2-3, with D possibly called TRBD1 or TRBD2 (5 bases each). The CDR3 totals 17 residues. V was clipped by 5 bases and J by 0 bases, with 18 bases between them. Germline V gene lookup returns CDR1 LGHNA and CDR2 YNFKEQ. The CDR3 sequence: CASSTSEGPPSTDTQYF. The CDR3 DNA reads as TGTGCCAGCAGCACGTCCGAGGGACCCCCTAGCACAGATACGCAGTATTTT.

In its sample, this clonotype was seen many times. The rearrangement joins TRBV20-1 to TRBJ2-7; TRBD2 agrees at 10 bases. J gave up 3 bases and V 6 bases, and 14 bases lay outside the gene matches. The CDR3 spans 16 residues. Looked up from germline, CDR1 is DFQATT and CDR2 is SNEGSKA (reference sequence). The DNA of the CDR3 is TGCAGTGCCCTCTCTAGTAGACCTAGCGGGAGCTACGAGCAGTACTTC. Translation: CSALSSRPSGSYEQYF.

By share of the sample, this clonotype is medium-sized. The V gene is TRBV7-2, the J gene TRBJ1-2; D possibly corresponds to TRBD1 (5 bases). This CDR3 spans 13 amino acids. Germline-derived CDR1 and CDR2 are SGHTA and FQGNSA. The germline V and J ends were trimmed by 5 bases and 4 bases, with 11 bases remaining between them. The CDR3 bases are TGTGCCAGCAGCCGAGACAGCGGCTATGGCTACACCTTC. Translation gives CASSRDSGYGYTF.

Ten or more counts support this clonotype. The chain is built from TRBV28 and TRBJ2-5; maybe TRBD1 (6 bases). The length of the CDR3 is 14 residues. The germline V gene encodes CDR1 MDHEN and CDR2 SYDVKM. V dropped 3 bases and J dropped 3 bases, with 11 bases sitting between them. CDR3 sequence (DNA): TGTGCCAGCAGTTTTTGGCCAGGGGAAGAGACCCAGTACTTC. It is translated as CASSFWPGEETQYF.

This clonotype turned up a few times. The genes are TRBV20-1 and TRBJ2-1; D gene uncertain. Per the germline V gene, CDR1 is DFQATT and CDR2 is SNEGSKA (reference sequence). CDR3 size: 14 residues. The CDR3 loop is CTSAVSHNHNEQFF. As DNA, the CDR3 is TGCACCTCGGCGGTATCCCACAACCACAATGAGCAGTTCTTC.

This clonotype was picked up many times. V is TRBV12-3 or TRBV12-4 and J is TRBJ1-2; 7 bases line up with TRBD1. V lost 6 bases, J lost 8 bases, and 12 bases stayed unmatched. This CDR3 spans 14 amino acids. The CDR3 here is CASSFGPGGKGYTF. CDR3 nucleotides: TGTGCCAGCAGCTTCGGTCCAGGGGGGAAGGGCTACACCTTC.

In its sample, this clonotype was seen many times. V and J are TRBV7-9 and TRBJ2-2; D not certain. The V and J ends lost 2 bases and 4 bases respectively, with 8 bases between them. The CDR3 is 14 amino acids. Germline V gene sequence: CDR1 SEHNR, CDR2 FQNEAQ (reference sequence). The CDR3 nucleotides are TGTGCCAGCAGCTTATCGCACACCACCGGGGAGCTGTTTTTT. This encodes CASSLSHTTGELFF.

The chain carries TRBV5-5 and TRBJ2-2; 7 bases agree with TRBD1. This CDR3 has 14 residues. V gave up 8 bases and J gave up 9 bases; unmatched junction bases: 13. Germline-derived CDR1 and CDR2 are SGHKS and YYEKEE (reference sequence). CDR3 amino acids: CARGQGQTCWELFF. The CDR3, as DNA: TGTGCCAGGGGCCAGGGACAGACCTGCTGGGAGCTGTTTTTT.

Concerning this clonotype: A much larger clone lies a single base off, so this may be a read error. J is TRBJ2-7 and V is TRBV29-1, with a possible D match to TRBD1 (5 bases). This CDR3 region has 14 residues. The V and J ends lost 7 bases and 6 bases respectively, with 22 bases between them. The germline CDR1 and CDR2 sequences are SQVTM and ANQGSEA. CDR3 bases: TGCAGCGCTGTCCCGGTTGGCCAGGGCATCGAGCAGTACTTC. This encodes CSAVPVGQGIEQYF.

On this clonotype: A clone one base away is much larger, so this may be a read error. The chain joins TRBV12-3 or TRBV12-4 to TRBJ2-3; 7 positions match TRBD2. Trimming cost V 3 bases and J 4 bases; bases outside gene matches: 7. The CDR3 has 15 amino acids. CDR3 sequence (DNA): TGTGCCAGCAGTTTTTGGGCGGGAGCCCCAGATACGCAGTATTTT. This sequence encodes CASSFWAGAPDTQYF.

In its sample, this clonotype was seen many times. The rearrangement joins TRBV20-1 to TRBJ2-3, with TRBD2 as a possible D gene (5 bases). The germline CDR1 and CDR2 sequences are DFQATT and SNEGSKA (reference sequence). This CDR3 spans 14 amino acids. Trimming left V 5 bases short and J 6 bases short, with 18 bases between. CDR3 bases: TGCAGTGCTCGACTACCAAACGCCCAGGATACGCAGTATTTT. This codes for CSARLPNAQDTQYF.

This chain's CDR3 is CSARERTGSSYNEQFF. The CDR3 bases are TGCAGTGCTAGAGAACGGACAGGAAGCTCCTACAATGAGCAGTTCTTC. This sequence joins TRBV20-1 and TRBJ2-1; TRBD1 matches 7 bases. The junction had 5 bases not matched to a gene; V was cut back by 0 bases and J by 0 bases. Germline CDR1 reads DFQATT; CDR2 reads SNEGSKA (reference sequence). This CDR3 region has 16 residues.

This clonotype turned up a few times. The chain has TRBV12-3 or TRBV12-4 and TRBJ2-3; no definite D call. The germline V and J ends were trimmed by 6 bases and 5 bases, with 9 bases remaining between them. The CDR3 is made up of 12 amino acids. The CDR3 region has the DNA TGTGCCAGCAGCACTAATAGAGATACGCAGTATTTT. Translating gives CASSTNRDTQYF.

The rearrangement uses TRBV29-1 and TRBJ2-1, with D possibly being TRBD2 (6 bases). V lost 4 bases to trimming and J lost 7 bases, with 17 bases between them. This CDR3 is built from 14 residues. The V gene's germline CDR1 is SQVTM and CDR2 ANQGSEA. The CDR3 sequence: CSVAVEGPRNEQFF. CDR3 nucleotides: TGCAGCGTTGCCGTGGAGGGTCCAAGGAATGAGCAGTTCTTC.

In this sample, this clonotype turned up many times. V gene TRBV29-1 combines with J gene TRBJ2-2; 11 bases are a match to TRBD1. This CDR3 is built from 15 residues. The V segment lost 6 bases and the J segment 5 bases; nucleotides outside the gene matches: 8. Per the germline V gene, CDR1 is SQVTM and CDR2 is ANQGSEA. The CDR3 is CSVSGTGGITGELFF. The CDR3 nucleotides read TGCAGCGTGTCCGGGACAGGGGGGATTACCGGGGAGCTGTTTTTT.

Many counts were recorded for this clonotype. The chain has TRBV5-1 and TRBJ2-7, with no clear D. Per the germline V gene, CDR1 is SGHRS and CDR2 is YFSETQ. The CDR3 covers 14 residues. V lost 0 bases and J 1 base, leaving 8 bases between the germline ends. The CDR3 is CASSLVPASYEQYF. CDR3 nucleotides: TGCGCCAGCAGCTTGGTTCCAGCTTCCTACGAGCAGTACTTC.

Ten or more counts support this clonotype. V and J are TRBV25-1 and TRBJ2-7, with a weak D call TRBD2 (6 bases). V lost 1 base to trimming and J lost 0 bases, with 10 bases between them. The CDR3 consists of 15 residues. Germline V CDR1 and CDR2: MGHDK, SYGVNS. Here the CDR3 reads CASSEWGLDSYEQYF. DNA for the CDR3: TGTGCCAGCAGTGAATGGGGACTGGACTCCTACGAGCAGTACTTC.

In this sample, this clonotype turned up many times. The J gene is TRBJ2-1, the V gene TRBV6-4; the D is unclear. Germline V gives CDR1 MRHNA, CDR2 SNTAGT. The CDR3 contains 13 residues. Trimming left V 2 bases short and J 9 bases short, with 11 bases between. CDR3 residues: CASSDGRHTEQFF. The CDR3 coding sequence is TGTGCCAGCAGTGACGGACGTCACACTGAGCAGTTCTTC.